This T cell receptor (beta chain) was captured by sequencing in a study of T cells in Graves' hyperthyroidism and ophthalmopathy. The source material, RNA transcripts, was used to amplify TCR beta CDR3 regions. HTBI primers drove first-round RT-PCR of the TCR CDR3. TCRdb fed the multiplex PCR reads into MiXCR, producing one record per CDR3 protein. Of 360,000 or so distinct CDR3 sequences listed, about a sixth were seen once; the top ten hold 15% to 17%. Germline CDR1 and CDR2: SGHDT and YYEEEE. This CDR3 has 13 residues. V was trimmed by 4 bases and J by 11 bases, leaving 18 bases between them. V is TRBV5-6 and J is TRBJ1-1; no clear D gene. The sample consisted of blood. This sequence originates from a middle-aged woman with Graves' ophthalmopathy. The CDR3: CASSREGLAGAFF. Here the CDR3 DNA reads TGTGCCAGCAGCCGTGAGGGCCTGGCGGGGGCTTTCTTT.